The 17 T cell receptor beta chains listed next were all sequenced from one sample in a study of response to subunit inactivated influenza vaccine. Each CDR3 protein gets one entry after TCRdb re-called the RT-PCR reads with MiXCR. In the table there are roughly 550,000 distinct CDR3 sequences, roughly a quarter of which are singletons. The same data also contributed to another study, on T cells expressing NK-cell markers. That paper adds: In generating TCR beta cDNA, 5'RACE template switching with UMIs was used.

The sequences come from CD4+ T cells sorted from PBMCs, collected approximately 13 days after vaccination. The receptors derive from a man aged 45 to 65 who received an inactivated influenza vaccine.

This clonotype was observed many times. J is TRBJ2-3 and V is TRBV5-1, with D unresolved. Trimming removed 0 bases at V and 2 bases at J, with 4 bases between. The CDR3 covers 13 residues. Germline V gene data show CDR1 as SGHRS and CDR2 as YFSETQ. CDR3 loop: CASSLESTDTQYF. The CDR3 DNA reads as TGCGCCAGCAGCTTGGAATCCACAGATACGCAGTATTTT.

This clonotype was seen only a few times. The chain is built from TRBV10-3 and TRBJ1-1; the D is unclear. V was cut by 6 bases and J by 2 bases, with 13 bases left in between. Germline-derived CDR1 and CDR2 are ENHRY and SYGVKD. CDR3 length equals 14 residues. CDR3: CAIRNPQANTEAFF. The CDR3, as DNA: TGTGCCATCAGAAACCCCCAGGCTAACACTGAAGCTTTCTTT.

This clonotype was seen a few times. The chain combines TRBV6-5 with TRBJ1-6, with 9 bases identical to TRBD1. The CDR3 has 15 amino acids. V was pared by 0 bases and J by 7 bases, with 1 base of the junction left unmatched. Germline V lookup: CDR1 MNHEY, CDR2 SVGAGI. The CDR3 loop is CASSYSGTGNSPLHF. The CDR3 bases are TGTGCCAGCAGTTACTCGGGGACAGGGAATTCACCCCTCCACTTT.

There are a few counts of this clonotype. The chain uses TRBV7-2 and TRBJ2-2; no reliable D call. The CDR3 loop spans 14 amino acids. Trimming stripped 3 bases from V and 6 bases from J, with 11 bases between. Germline CDR1 SGHTA, CDR2 FQGNSA. CDR3 sequence reads: CASSLSLEAGELFF. In DNA form, the CDR3 reads TGTGCCAGCAGCTTGAGTCTTGAAGCCGGGGAGCTGTTTTTT. The variable domain in full, completed from reference TRBV7-2 and TRBJ2-2, reads GAGVSQSPSNKVTEKGKDVELRCDPISGHTALYWYRQSLGQGLEFLIYFQGNSAPDKSGLPSDRFSAERTGGSVSTLTIQRTQQEDSAVYLCASSLSLEAGELFFGEGSRLTVL.

The gene calls are TRBV5-1 and TRBJ2-3; TRBD1 might be the D (5 bases). Germline V lookup: CDR1 SGHRS, CDR2 YFSETQ. The CDR3 covers 13 residues. V lost 7 bases to trimming and J lost 6 bases, with 15 bases between them. This CDR3 is CASHYTPGDTQYF. CDR3 nucleotide sequence: TGCGCCAGCCACTACACTCCAGGGGATACGCAGTATTTT.

The chain couples TRBV18 to TRBJ1-3; D uncertain. Germline V gene sequence: CDR1 KGHSH, CDR2 LQKENI. Between the trimmed V and J ends, which lost 0 bases and 0 bases, there was a span of 6 bases. The CDR3 extends over 15 amino acids. CDR3 sequence reads: CASSPPMSSGNTIYF. In DNA, the CDR3 is TGTGCCAGCTCACCACCGATGAGCTCTGGAAACACCATATATTTT.

J is TRBJ2-5 and V is TRBV7-8, with TRBD2 as a possible D gene (5 bases). The CDR3 consists of 16 residues. V was pared by 5 bases and J by 4 bases, with 20 bases between. The germline gives CDR1 SGHVS, CDR2 FQNEAQ. DNA for the CDR3: TGTGCCAGCAGCCAACTCAGGTCCGGAGGTTCAGAGACCCAGTACTTC. Its translation is CASSQLRSGGSETQYF.

This clonotype has only a few counts. The J gene is TRBJ2-3, the V gene TRBV2; unclear D gene. This CDR3 spans 13 amino acids. V was pared by 4 bases and J by 6 bases, with 11 bases between. Germline CDR1 SNHLY, CDR2 FYNNEI. In DNA, the CDR3 is TGTGCCAGCAGTGCTCCCGCGGTCGATACGCAGTATTTT. Protein: CASSAPAVDTQYF.

This clonotype was picked up many times. The chain recombines TRBV12-3 or TRBV12-4 with TRBJ1-1; D unresolved. This CDR3 has 14 residues. The V and J ends lost 7 bases and 0 bases respectively, with 12 bases between them. In DNA, the CDR3 is TGTGCCAGCAAAACCGGGAACGTGAACACTGAAGCTTTCTTT. It specifies CASKTGNVNTEAFF.

The sample holds a few counts of this clonotype. V usage is TRBV9 and J usage is TRBJ2-5; 8 bases fit TRBD1. CDR1 is SGDLS, CDR2 YYNGEE, per germline. The J segment lost 1 base and the V segment lost 0 bases, leaving 5 bases of the junction unmatched. The CDR3 runs 16 residues. CDR3 amino acids: CASSVGAGGIQETQYF. In DNA, the CDR3 is TGTGCCAGCAGCGTAGGGGCAGGGGGCATCCAAGAGACCCAGTACTTC.

The gene calls are TRBV4-3 and TRBJ2-7; D possibly corresponds to TRBD2 (6 bases). The germline V gene encodes CDR1 LGHNA and CDR2 YSLEER. V was shortened by 0 bases and J by 0 bases, with 12 bases between the two germline ends. The CDR3 spans 16 residues. CDR3 bases: TGCGCCAGCAGCCAAGATTTGGGACTGAACTCCTACGAGCAGTACTTC. This codes for CASSQDLGLNSYEQYF.

This clonotype was recorded once. The chain employs TRBV4-3 and TRBJ1-6, with TRBD1 as a possible D gene (5 bases). The CDR3 sequence is 15 residues long. V lost 0 bases and J 9 bases, leaving 12 bases between the germline ends. The germline V gene has CDR1 LGHNA and CDR2 YSLEER. The CDR3 DNA reads as TGCGCCAGCAGCCAAGATGTGCAGGGAGGTTCACCCCTCCACTTT. It codes for CASSQDVQGGSPLHF.

This clonotype was detected only a few times. The chain combines TRBV3-1 with TRBJ1-5; D not certain. Germline V gene sequence: CDR1 LGHDT, CDR2 YNNKEL (reference sequence). The CDR3 totals 16 residues. The V end lost 1 base, the J end lost 2 bases, and 12 bases lay between the germline ends. CDR3 sequence: CASSQGRALGNQPQHF. The CDR3 coding sequence is TGTGCCAGCAGCCAAGGGAGGGCTTTGGGCAATCAGCCCCAGCATTTT.

This clonotype was found a few times. The V call is TRBV10-2, the J call TRBJ2-2; 10 nucleotides agree with TRBD2. This CDR3 comprises 16 residues. Germline CDR1 and CDR2: WSHSY and SAAADI. After removal of 5 bases from V and 0 bases from J, the junction contained 3 bases not matched to a gene. The chain's CDR3 is CASSNLAGANTGELFF. CDR3 coding DNA: TGCGCCAGCAGTAACCTAGCGGGGGCGAACACCGGGGAGCTGTTTTTT.

This chain uses TRBV12-3 or TRBV12-4 with TRBJ2-5, with D tentatively TRBD2 (5 bases). This CDR3 comprises 11 residues. V lost 6 bases and J lost 7, with 9 bases in between. The CDR3 sequence is CASRAGGTQYF. The DNA for the CDR3 is TGTGCCAGCAGGGCGGGCGGGACCCAGTACTTC.

In its sample, this clonotype was seen many times. The chain carries TRBV5-1 and TRBJ1-5; D not certain. The V gene's germline CDR1 is SGHRS and CDR2 YFSETQ. This CDR3 is 14 amino acids long. V was shortened by 4 bases and J by 0 bases, with 8 bases between the two germline ends. The chain's CDR3 is CASSQGDSNQPQHF. In DNA form, the CDR3 reads TGCGCCAGCAGCCAAGGAGATAGCAATCAGCCCCAGCATTTT.

In its sample, this clonotype was seen many times. The chain combines TRBV29-1 with TRBJ2-1; 9 nucleotides match TRBD2. The CDR3 loop spans 15 amino acids. CDR1 SQVTM and CDR2 ANQGSEA come from the germline V gene. V was pared by 4 bases and J by 4 bases, with 8 bases of the junction left unmatched. The chain's CDR3 is CSVGSAGGNYNEQFF. The CDR3 coding sequence is TGCAGCGTTGGTTCAGCGGGAGGAAATTACAATGAGCAGTTCTTC.